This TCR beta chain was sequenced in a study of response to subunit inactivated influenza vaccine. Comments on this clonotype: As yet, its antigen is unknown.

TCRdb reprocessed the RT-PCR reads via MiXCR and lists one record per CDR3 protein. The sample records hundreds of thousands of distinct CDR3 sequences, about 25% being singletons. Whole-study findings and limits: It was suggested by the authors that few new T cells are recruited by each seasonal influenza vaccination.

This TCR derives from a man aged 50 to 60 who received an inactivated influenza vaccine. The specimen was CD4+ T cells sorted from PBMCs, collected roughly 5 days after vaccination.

The CDR3 coding sequence is TGTGCCATCTCCCCCCAAACTGCTGGGGGGCAAGAGACCCAGTACTTC. Its translation is CAISPQTAGGQETQYF. The gene calls are TRBV10-3 and TRBJ2-5; the D gene is possibly TRBD2 (6 bases). The germline V and J ends were trimmed by 8 bases and 2 bases, with 21 bases remaining between them. Germline CDR1 ENHRY, CDR2 SYGVKD. CDR3 size: 16 residues.